This passage covers 18 T cell receptor beta chains from one sample sequenced in a study of T cell repertoires in cytomegalovirus infection. Each CDR3 protein is one row after TCRdb ran MiXCR on the reads. The sample has 700,000 to 950,000 distinct CDR3 sequences; approximately 29% are singletons. No antigens are known for them. The specimen was cultured CD8+ T cells from PBMCs, collected from culture after CMV antigen stimulation. These receptors all stem from a human donor in good health (CMV status not recorded). Some clones in this sample may be carry-over from other donors' samples.

J is TRBJ2-2 and V is TRBV13; D might be TRBD2 (6 bases). There are 13 residues in the CDR3. In germline, CDR1 is PRHDT, CDR2 FYEKMQ (reference sequence). Trimming stripped 3 bases from V and 9 bases from J, with 11 bases between. In DNA, the CDR3 is TGTGCCAGCAGCTTTTCCGGGGGTCGGGAGCTGTTTTTT. This translates into CASSFSGGRELFF.

This clonotype turned up a few times. This rearrangement joins TRBV7-9 to TRBJ1-2; D is undetermined. CDR3 size: 14 residues. V was cut by 5 bases and J by 6 bases, with 16 bases left in between. Germline-derived CDR1 and CDR2 are SEHNR and FQNEAQ (reference sequence). The CDR3 region is CASSPETQEDGYTF. Written as DNA, the CDR3 is TGTGCCAGCAGCCCCGAGACCCAAGAGGATGGCTACACCTTC.

This clonotype turned up a few times. The rearrangement links TRBV7-6 to TRBJ1-5; D unresolved. The germline V gene encodes CDR1 SGHVS and CDR2 FNYEAQ. Trimming stripped 5 bases from V and 5 bases from J, with 13 bases between. This CDR3 is 14 amino acids long. The CDR3 region is CASSQSWGDQPQHF. CDR3 DNA sequence: TGTGCCAGCAGCCAATCGTGGGGTGATCAGCCCCAGCATTTT.

This chain links TRBV6-5 with TRBJ2-2; no reliable D call. Germline CDR1 is MNHEY and CDR2 is SVGAGI. This CDR3 is 12 amino acids long. V was trimmed by 6 bases and J by 5 bases, leaving 7 bases between them. CDR3 DNA sequence: TGTGCCAGCAGAGGCAGTACCGGGGAGCTGTTTTTT. Residues: CASRGSTGELFF.

Notes on this clonotype: It may be a read error: a sequence one base away is much more abundant. The V and J genes are TRBV6-6 and TRBJ1-1; 7 nucleotides agree with TRBD1. This CDR3 region has 15 residues. Germline V gene sequence: CDR1 MNHNY, CDR2 SVGAGI (reference sequence). This chain's CDR3 is CASISSRGTNSEAFF. Here the CDR3 DNA reads TGTGCCAGCATTTCTAGCAGGGGGACGAACAGTGAAGCTTTCTTT.

V usage is TRBV19 and J usage is TRBJ2-1; TRBD2 matches at 7 bases. The CDR3 runs 15 residues. Unmatched junction bases numbered 10, after V lost 8 bases and J lost 3 bases. Germline V lookup: CDR1 LNHDA, CDR2 SQIVND (reference sequence). The CDR3 is CASLPGAGHYNEQFF. CDR3 bases: TGTGCCAGTCTCCCCGGAGCGGGGCACTACAATGAGCAGTTCTTC.

The V call is TRBV5-6, the J call TRBJ2-1; 8 positions agree with TRBD1. The CDR3 is made up of 16 amino acids. The germline V gene encodes CDR1 SGHDT and CDR2 YYEEEE. Unmatched junction bases numbered 8, after V lost 3 bases and J lost 3 bases. This CDR3 is CASSSLRDRNYNEQFF. The CDR3 nucleotides read TGTGCCAGCAGCTCCCTCCGGGACAGGAACTACAATGAGCAGTTCTTC.

This clonotype was detected a few times. V usage is TRBV14 and J usage is TRBJ2-7; 11 nucleotides line up with TRBD1. The V and J ends lost 3 bases and 3 bases, in that order; junction bases with no gene match: 10. This CDR3 is 17 amino acids long. Germline CDR1 and CDR2: SGHDN and FVKESK. CDR3 coding DNA: TGTGCCAGCAGCCATGAGCCGGACAGGGGGCTGGTCTACGAGCAGTACTTC. Amino acids: CASSHEPDRGLVYEQYF.

This clonotype was detected only a few times. The V gene is TRBV9, the J gene TRBJ2-3; 7 bases agree with TRBD2. This CDR3 has 16 residues. The germline V gene has CDR1 SGDLS and CDR2 YYNGEE. The ends lost 0 bases at V and 0 bases at J; junction bases unmatched: 4. The CDR3 region has the DNA TGTGCCAGCAGCGTAGGTACTAGCGTAAGCACAGATACGCAGTATTTT. Translated, it gives CASSVGTSVSTDTQYF.

This clonotype showed up just a few times. The chain has TRBV7-2 and TRBJ2-5; D perhaps matches TRBD2 (7 bases). Germline V gene sequence: CDR1 SGHTA, CDR2 FQGNSA. This CDR3 region has 16 residues. Trimming pared 3 bases from V and 5 bases from J, leaving 19 bases between. This CDR3 reads CASSLGVGGLRETQYF. The CDR3 DNA reads TGTGCCAGCAGCTTGGGTGTGGGGGGGCTGCGGGAGACCCAGTACTTC.

This clonotype was counted a few times. The chain recombines TRBV20-1 with TRBJ2-3; no clear D gene. Germline CDR1 DFQATT, CDR2 SNEGSKA (reference sequence). The CDR3 totals 12 residues. In DNA form, the CDR3 reads TGCAGAGGTAGTGGCGGCACAGATACGCAGTATTTT. It translates to CRGSGGTDTQYF.

The genes are TRBV9 and TRBJ1-3; 10 nucleotides align to TRBD1. Germline lookup yields CDR1 SGDLS and CDR2 YYNGEE. The ends lost 1 base at V and 2 bases at J; junction bases unmatched: 9. The CDR3 sequence is 18 residues long. The CDR3, as DNA: TGTGCCAGCAGCGTATCCCGGACAGGGGGGTCAACTGGAAACACCATATATTTT. Protein: CASSVSRTGGSTGNTIYF.

This clonotype was counted many times. The chain carries TRBV7-6 and TRBJ1-1; unclear D gene. The V end lost 4 bases, the J end lost 2 bases, and 8 bases lay between the germline ends. Germline V gives CDR1 SGHVS, CDR2 FNYEAQ. The CDR3 length is 13 residues. In nucleotides, the CDR3 is TGTGCCAGCAGCTACCGTCTTAACACTGAAGCTTTCTTT. Protein sequence: CASSYRLNTEAFF.

The chain is built from TRBV9 and TRBJ2-6; maybe TRBD2 (6 bases). The V end was cut by 0 bases, the J end by 4 bases, with 14 bases between. The CDR3 spans 17 residues. Per germline, CDR1 SGDLS and CDR2 YYNGEE. CDR3 protein: CASSVDGSGSGANVLTF. In nucleotides, the CDR3 is TGTGCCAGCAGCGTAGACGGGAGCGGTTCCGGGGCCAACGTCCTGACTTTC.

This sequence joins TRBV7-6 and TRBJ1-2, with 9 bases fitting TRBD1. The CDR3 runs 15 residues. Germline V gene sequence: CDR1 SGHVS, CDR2 FNYEAQ. V lost 5 bases, J lost 4 bases, and 8 bases stayed unmatched. In nucleotides, the CDR3 is TGTGCCAGCAGCAGGGGGACAGGGAGCGCCTATGGCTACACCTTC. This encodes CASSRGTGSAYGYTF.

This clonotype has ten or more counts. This chain links TRBV7-3 with TRBJ2-1; 8 nucleotides agree with TRBD1. Germline V gene sequence: CDR1 SGHTA, CDR2 FQGTGA. The CDR3 extends over 15 amino acids. J was trimmed by 4 bases and V by 5 bases; bases with no gene match: 7. The CDR3, as DNA: TGTGCCAGCAGCCTGACGACAGGGGAGTACAATGAGCAGTTCTTC. This translates into CASSLTTGEYNEQFF. Full variable domain (missing parts from reference TRBV7-3 and TRBJ2-1): GAGVSQTPSNKVTEKGKYVELRCDPISGHTALYWYRQSLGQGPEFLIYFQGTGAADDSGLPNDRFFAVRPEGSVSTLKIQRTERGDSAVYLCASSLTTGEYNEQFFGPGTRLTVL.

This clonotype was recorded many times. This chain connects TRBV6-2 or TRBV6-3 to TRBJ2-7; the D gene could be TRBD1 or TRBD2 (5 bases each). Germline CDR1 and CDR2: MNHEY and SVGEGT. The length of the CDR3 is 13 residues. Trimming took off 3 bases at V and 3 bases at J, with 9 bases between the two ends. CDR3 DNA sequence: TGTGCCAGCAGTTATGGGACGCTCTACGAGCAGTACGTC. This encodes CASSYGTLYEQYV.

The rearrangement uses TRBV28 and TRBJ2-3; tentatively, D is TRBD1 (6 bases). The CDR3 loop spans 16 amino acids. V was clipped by 5 bases and J by 3 bases, with 18 bases between them. Germline loops: CDR1 MDHEN, CDR2 SYDVKM. The CDR3 region is CASSPHLSRGTDTQYF. The DNA of the CDR3 is TGTGCCAGCAGTCCCCACCTTAGCAGGGGAACAGATACGCAGTATTTT.